The 20 T cell receptor beta chains below come from one sample, sequenced in a study of patients and donors after allogeneic stem cell transplantation. Each CDR3 protein gets one entry after TCRdb re-called the RT-PCR reads with MiXCR. The data show 20,000 or so distinct CDR3 sequences, about 45% seen once. Input material: blood, either unsorted or a sorted T cell fraction (not recorded which). The receptor set was obtained from a human donor who was either an allogeneic HSCT recipient or a stem cell or donor lymphocyte infusion donor (not recorded which). It is not recorded whose cells these are; they may come from a transplant donor.

This clonotype was seen a handful of times. The V call is TRBV3-1, the J call TRBJ1-1; TRBD1 is a possible D gene (5 bases). The CDR3 runs 14 residues. Germline lookup yields CDR1 LGHDT and CDR2 YNNKEL (reference sequence). Trimming removed 5 bases from V and 1 base from J, with 11 bases in between. This CDR3 reads CASSLGTENTEAFF. The DNA of the CDR3 is TGTGCCAGCAGCTTGGGGACGGAGAACACTGAAGCTTTCTTT. The full variable domain, with the rest looked up from reference TRBV3-1 and TRBJ1-1, is DTAVSQTPKYLVTQMGNDKSIKCEQNLGHDTMYWYKQDSKKFLKIMFSYNNKELIINETVPNRFSPKSPDKAHLNLHINSLELGDSAVYFCASSLGTENTEAFFGQGTRLTVV.

The rearrangement uses TRBV6-6 and TRBJ1-1; a possible D gene is TRBD1 (6 bases). Trimming cost V 5 bases and J 4 bases, with 8 bases left between them. CDR3 length: 12 amino acids. Germline V gene lookup returns CDR1 MNHNY and CDR2 SVGAGI (reference sequence). This CDR3 reads CASSHRVTEAFF. The DNA of the CDR3 is TGTGCCAGCAGTCACAGGGTCACTGAAGCTTTCTTT.

This clonotype was observed a few times. The chain combines TRBV6-6 with TRBJ1-4; a possible D gene is TRBD1 (5 bases). CDR3 length equals 15 residues. Germline CDR1 reads MNHNY; CDR2 reads SVGAGI (reference sequence). V was shortened by 0 bases and J by 2 bases, with 7 bases between the two germline ends. The DNA of the CDR3 is TGTGCCAGCAGTTACTCAAGACAGACTAATGAAAAACTGTTTTTT. Its protein is CASSYSRQTNEKLFF.

The rearrangement joins TRBV5-1 to TRBJ1-5, with D tentatively TRBD1 (6 bases). The CDR3 consists of 14 residues. CDR1 and CDR2 (germline): SGHRS, YFSETQ. The ends were cut back, 4 bases at V and 4 bases at J, with 12 bases in the middle. The CDR3 spells CASSPDSLNQPQHF. The CDR3 DNA reads TGCGCCAGCAGCCCGGACAGCCTTAATCAGCCCCAGCATTTT.

This clonotype was counted a few times. This sequence joins TRBV15 and TRBJ1-5, with D perhaps matching TRBD1 (5 bases). CDR3 length equals 16 residues. CDR1 LNHNV and CDR2 YYDKDF come from the germline V gene (reference sequence). Trimming pared 3 bases from V and 9 bases from J, leaving 21 bases between. DNA of the CDR3: TGTGCCACCAGCAGCGCCAATGACAGAGCCGAACGGCCCCAGCATTTT. The encoded protein is CATSSANDRAERPQHF. Drawing the rest from reference TRBV15 and TRBJ1-5, the complete variable domain is DAMVIQNPRYQVTQFGKPVTLSCSQTLNHNVMYWYQQKSSQAPKLLFHYYDKDFNNEADTPDNFQSRRPNTSFCFLDIRSPGLGDTAMYLCATSSANDRAERPQHFGDGTRLSIL.

V is TRBV5-1 and J is TRBJ1-6, with TRBD1 identical over 8 bases. This CDR3 is built from 15 residues. From germline, CDR1 is SGHRS and CDR2 YFSETQ. Germline trimming cut 1 base from V and 8 bases from J; bases unmatched to any gene: 5. The CDR3 DNA sequence: TGCGCCAGCAGCTTGCTGGGACAGGAGGATTCACCCCTCCACTTT. As protein: CASSLLGQEDSPLHF.

The chain uses TRBV5-1 and TRBJ1-1; D gene unclear. Trimming removed 2 bases from V and 1 base from J, with 9 bases in between. Germline V CDR1 and CDR2: SGHRS, YFSETQ. The CDR3 length is 14 residues. The CDR3 DNA reads TGCGCCAGCAGCTTTGGACGGAGGAACACTGAAGCTTTCTTT. Protein product: CASSFGRRNTEAFF.

This clonotype was counted between two and nine times. The rearrangement links TRBV11-2 to TRBJ1-5; maybe TRBD1 (5 bases). Germline V gene lookup returns CDR1 SGHAT and CDR2 FQNNGV. The CDR3 contains 14 residues. Trimming took off 3 bases at V and 1 base at J, with 7 bases between the two ends. The CDR3 nucleotides are TGTGCCAGCAGCTTTGGGACCAGCAATCAGCCCCAGCATTTT. Amino acid sequence: CASSFGTSNQPQHF. The whole variable domain, filled in from reference TRBV11-2 and TRBJ1-5, reads EAGVAQSPRYKIIEKRQSVAFWCNPISGHATLYWYQQILGQGPKLLIQFQNNGVVDDSQLPKDRFSAERLKGVDSTLKIQPAKLEDSAVYLCASSFGTSNQPQHFGDGTRLSIL.

In this sample, this clonotype turned up a few times. The gene calls are TRBV6-5 and TRBJ1-2, with 8 bases identical to TRBD1. J was trimmed by 2 bases and V by 2 bases; bases with no gene match: 10. CDR3 length: 17 residues. CDR1 and CDR2 (germline): MNHEY, SVGAGI. CDR3 loop: CASSYVSNRGSNYGYTF. DNA of the CDR3: TGTGCCAGCAGTTACGTTTCGAACAGGGGGTCCAACTATGGCTACACCTTC.

This chain uses TRBV11-2 with TRBJ2-3; the D gene is possibly TRBD1 (6 bases). The V gene's germline CDR1 is SGHAT and CDR2 FQNNGV. The CDR3 has 15 amino acids. V lost 4 bases and J 0 bases, leaving 11 bases between the germline ends. CDR3 sequence: CASSSRTASTDTQYF. The CDR3 DNA sequence: TGTGCCAGCAGCTCCAGGACAGCTAGCACAGATACGCAGTATTTT. The full variable domain, with the rest looked up from reference TRBV11-2 and TRBJ2-3, is EAGVAQSPRYKIIEKRQSVAFWCNPISGHATLYWYQQILGQGPKLLIQFQNNGVVDDSQLPKDRFSAERLKGVDSTLKIQPAKLEDSAVYLCASSSRTASTDTQYFGPGTRLTVL.

J is TRBJ2-5 and V is TRBV5-6, with 7 bases aligning to TRBD1. Per the germline V gene, CDR1 is SGHDT and CDR2 is YYEEEE. Germline trimming cut 8 bases from V and 1 base from J; bases unmatched to any gene: 2. CDR3 length: 12 residues. The CDR3 is CASYRGQETQYF. In nucleotides, the CDR3 is TGTGCCAGTTACAGGGGCCAAGAGACCCAGTACTTC.

This clonotype was counted a few times. The V call is TRBV19, the J call TRBJ2-3; tentative D call: TRBD2 (7 bases). The CDR3 loop spans 13 amino acids. Trimming pared 5 bases from V and 5 bases from J, leaving 11 bases between. Germline V lookup: CDR1 LNHDA, CDR2 SQIVND (reference sequence). CDR3: CASSRGAEDTQYF. The CDR3 DNA is TGTGCCAGTAGTCGGGGGGCGGAAGATACGCAGTATTTT.

The chain employs TRBV11-1 and TRBJ2-5; tentatively, D is TRBD2 (6 bases). Between the trimmed V and J ends, which lost 1 base and 2 bases, there was a span of 14 bases. Germline V gene sequence: CDR1 SGHAT, CDR2 FQDESV (reference sequence). The CDR3 is 16 residues long. The CDR3 DNA is TGTGCCAGCAGCTTAGTATTCGGGAGTGGTCAAGAGACCCAGTACTTC. Amino acid sequence: CASSLVFGSGQETQYF.

The rearrangement uses TRBV6-5 and TRBJ1-1; a possible D gene is TRBD1 (5 bases). The germline V gene encodes CDR1 MNHEY and CDR2 SVGAGI. V lost 4 bases and J lost 1, with 13 bases in between. The CDR3 runs 15 residues. The CDR3 coding sequence is TGTGCCAGCAGTTTACACCGGGACCAGAACACTGAAGCTTTCTTT. It codes for CASSLHRDQNTEAFF.

The chain uses TRBV5-1 and TRBJ2-3, with 7 nucleotides matching TRBD1. Per the germline V gene, CDR1 is SGHRS and CDR2 is YFSETQ. V gave up 3 bases and J gave up 4 bases; unmatched junction bases: 2. There are 13 residues in the CDR3. In DNA, the CDR3 is TGCGCCAGCAGCTCGCAGGGGGCAGATACGCAGTATTTT. Translated: CASSSQGADTQYF.

The chain carries TRBV3-1 and TRBJ2-7, with D unclear. The germline V gene has CDR1 LGHDT and CDR2 YNNKEL (reference sequence). V was trimmed by 0 bases and J by 4 bases, leaving 7 bases between them. The CDR3 runs to 13 residues. CDR3 in DNA: TGTGCCAGCAGCCAAGATCAAAGGTACGAGCAGTACTTC. This translates into CASSQDQRYEQYF.

This chain uses TRBV6-1 with TRBJ1-5; D is unclear. CDR3 length: 14 residues. V dropped 6 bases and J dropped 3 bases, with 12 bases sitting between them. Looked up from germline, CDR1 is MNHNS and CDR2 is SASEGT. CDR3 residues: CASRGLNPNQPQHF. The CDR3 DNA is TGTGCCAGCAGAGGCCTGAACCCCAATCAGCCCCAGCATTTT.

This clonotype came up many times. J is TRBJ1-1 and V is TRBV5-1, with TRBD1 matching 8 bases. V trimming: 7 bases; J trimming: 1 base; junction bases outside the gene matches: 3. CDR1 SGHRS and CDR2 YFSETQ come from the germline V gene. The length of the CDR3 is 13 residues. CDR3 sequence (DNA): TGCGCCAGCCAGGGACAGGCGAACACTGAAGCTTTCTTT. This codes for CASQGQANTEAFF. The complete variable domain, with remaining parts taken from reference TRBV5-1 and TRBJ1-1, reads KAGVTQTPRYLIKTRGQQVTLSCSPISGHRSVSWYQQTPGQGLQFLFEYFSETQRNKGNFPGRFSGRQFSNSRSEMNVSTLELGDSALYLCASQGQANTEAFFGQGTRLTVV.

The chain employs TRBV12-3 or TRBV12-4 and TRBJ2-5; 9 bases agree with TRBD2. The CDR3 totals 17 residues. Germline trimming cut 0 bases from V and 2 bases from J; bases unmatched to any gene: 7. The CDR3 coding sequence is TGTGCCAGCAGTTTAGCGAAGCGGCTAGCGGGGCAAGAGACCCAGTACTTC. Its protein is CASSLAKRLAGQETQYF.

This clonotype turned up a few times. The chain joins TRBV19 to TRBJ1-6, with D perhaps matching TRBD1 (5 bases). CDR3 length: 14 amino acids. The germline gives CDR1 LNHDA, CDR2 SQIVND (reference sequence). V dropped 3 bases and J dropped 7 bases, with 10 bases sitting between them. Here the CDR3 reads CASSIWGFNSPLHF. CDR3 nucleotide sequence: TGTGCCAGTAGTATTTGGGGCTTCAATTCACCCCTCCACTTT.